These T cell receptor beta chains were read from a single sample in a study of human T cells and chemical hapten exposure. TCRdb analysed the RACE reads with MiXCR anew, one entry per CDR3 protein. Among about 350,000 distinct CDR3 sequences, around 6% were seen once, and the ten largest hold approximately 5.4%. The sequences come from whole blood, collected in connection with sensitization to the hapten diphenylcyclopropenone (DPC). These receptor sequences come from a woman between 18 and 29 years old with alopecia areata. Some clones in this sample may be carry-over from other donors' samples. The CDR3 runs from the conserved cysteine through the conserved F or W. The D gene is left open where the match is weak. The size field is filled for only some rows; it gives once, few, many or a size class.

size	J	V	D	length	CDR3	DNA
many	TRBJ1-2	TRBV6-2/TRBV6-3	.	17	CASSYRGLGALNYGYTF	TGTGCCAGCAGTTACAGGGGTCTTGGGGCTCTTAACTATGGCTACACCTTC
.	TRBJ2-6	TRBV6-5	.	17	CASSLAPGTSGANVLTF	TGTGCCAGCAGTTTAGCCCCAGGGACTTCTGGGGCCAACGTCCTGACTTTC
.	TRBJ2-3	TRBV12-3/TRBV12-4	TRBD1	15	CASTSGTGYTDTQYF	TGTGCCAGCACCTCTGGGACAGGATACACAGATACGCAGTATTTT
few	TRBJ1-4	TRBV5-1	.	15	CASSLPDPTNEKLFF	TGCGCCAGCAGCTTGCCTGACCCAACTAATGAAAAACTGTTTTTT
many	TRBJ1-3	TRBV20-1	.	15	CSARDPRGEGNTIYF	TGCAGTGCTAGGGATCCCCGGGGCGAGGGAAACACCATATATTTT
.	TRBJ1-4	TRBV7-9	TRBD1	15	CASSSAGTGNEKLFF	TGTGCCAGCAGCTCGGCCGGGACAGGGAATGAAAAACTGTTTTTT
few	TRBJ1-5	TRBV6-6	TRBD1	16	CASSYGTGMSNQPQHF	TGTGCCAGCAGTTACGGGACAGGGATGAGCAATCAGCCCCAGCATTTT
many	TRBJ1-1	TRBV29-1	.	12	CSVVRSAAEAFF	TGCAGCGTTGTACGGTCCGCGGCTGAAGCTTTCTTT
.	TRBJ2-7	TRBV7-9	TRBD1	15	CASSSPNRGDPEQYF	TGTGCCAGCAGCTCCCCAAACAGGGGAGATCCGGAGCAGTACTTC
few	TRBJ1-6	TRBV11-1	.	14	CASSPYAGVSPLHF	TGTGCCAGCAGCCCCTATGCGGGTGTCTCACCCCTCCACTTT
few	TRBJ2-5	TRBV4-3	.	17	CASSQERDFDGGETQYF	TGCGCCAGCAGCCAAGAGCGGGATTTCGACGGGGGAGAGACCCAGTACTTC
few	TRBJ1-2	TRBV27	.	15	CASIRRIPFFYGYTF	TGTGCCAGCATACGACGGATCCCTTTTTTTTATGGCTACACCTTC
.	TRBJ1-2	TRBV27	TRBD1	15	CASSSTGVSNYGYTF	TGTGCCAGCAGTTCCACAGGGGTATCTAACTATGGCTACACCTTC
many	TRBJ1-1	TRBV27	.	13	CASSLSQRAEAFF	TGTGCCAGCAGTTTATCCCAAAGGGCTGAAGCTTTCTTT
many	TRBJ2-7	TRBV20-1	.	13	CSASSAALGEQYF	TGCAGTGCTAGTAGCGCTGCCTTAGGCGAGCAGTACTTC
few	TRBJ1-5	TRBV6-5	.	16	CATDERDKKPNQPQHF	TGTGCCACCGACGAAAGGGACAAAAAGCCCAATCAGCCCCAGCATTTT
many	TRBJ1-2	TRBV2	TRBD1	13	CASSGTGPGGYTF	TGTGCCAGCAGTGGGACAGGGCCGGGGGGCTACACCTTC
many	TRBJ1-5	TRBV7-2	.	17	CASSLIWGQWSNQPQHF	TGTGCCAGCAGCTTAATCTGGGGGCAATGGAGCAATCAGCCCCAGCATTTT
.	TRBJ1-2	TRBV28	.	17	CASSSTAHPRSRYGYTF	TGTGCCAGCAGTTCGACAGCTCACCCGAGGTCGAGATATGGCTACACCTTC
.	TRBJ1-2	TRBV10-3	TRBD1	13	CAISEDRAADYTF	TGTGCCATCAGTGAGGACAGGGCGGCCGACTACACCTTC
few	TRBJ2-5	TRBV24-1	TRBD1	16	CATSDFRDRGVETQYF	TGTGCCACCAGTGATTTTAGGGACAGAGGGGTAGAGACCCAGTACTTC
few	TRBJ2-1	TRBV29-1	.	14	CSVEGQASYNEQFF	TGCAGCGTTGAAGGACAGGCTTCCTACAATGAGCAGTTCTTC
many	TRBJ2-7	TRBV6-1	.	14	CASSARGVSYEQYF	TGTGCCAGCAGTGCAAGGGGGGTTTCCTACGAGCAGTACTTC
many	TRBJ2-4	TRBV6-5	.	13	CASNPRDVNIQYF	TGTGCCAGCAACCCCCGGGACGTAAACATTCAGTACTTC
few	TRBJ2-7	TRBV4-3	.	13	CASSQGAFGEQYF	TGCGCCAGCAGCCAAGGAGCGTTCGGCGAGCAGTACTTC
.	TRBJ2-4	TRBV20-1	TRBD2	12	CSARVAGNIQYF	TGCAGTGCTAGGGTAGCGGGGAACATTCAGTACTTC
many	TRBJ1-5	TRBV10-3	.	14	CATWGGGIEQPQHF	TGTGCCACCTGGGGTGGGGGCATAGAGCAGCCCCAGCATTTT